This T cell receptor beta chain was documented in a study of T cell responses to AZD1222 COVID-19 vaccine. The CDR3 is made up of 12 amino acids. Trimming left V 8 bases short and J 2 bases short, with 9 bases between. Germline CDR1 MRHNA, CDR2 SNTAGT. Broader study findings: Receipt of two AZD1222 doses was followed by a rise in Spike-specific TCR breadth and depth.

Clones were sequenced by immunoSEQ multiplex PCR, and TCRdb holds only the in-frame ones, with some missing. The sample includes approximately 100,000 clones, about 88% of them seen just once. The table lists this clone with a few counts. Its matching antigen is unknown. The TCR was taken from an adult in good health. Sequenced material: peripheral blood, taken on day 0 of AZD1222 vaccination. The chain employs TRBV6-4 and TRBJ2-5; the D is unclear. CDR3 residues: CASVPLQETQYF. CDR3 nucleotide sequence: TGTGCCAGCGTACCGCTTCAAGAGACCCAGTACTTC.